This record covers a single T cell receptor (beta chain). The data were taken from a study of blood T cell repertoires in COVID-19. Turning to the study itself: Samples of COVID-19 (acute and convalescent) were obtained from the United States, Italy and Spain.

Original processing notes: Reference gene primer amplification gave estimated nucleated cell counts. Only in-frame clones appear in the TCRdb table, and some are missing; sequencing was by immunoSEQ multiplex PCR. V, J and clone size reflect that table, while D and trimming were determined from the DNA. The sample includes 130,000 or so clones, about 90% of them seen just once. V was cut by 4 bases and J by 7 bases, with 11 bases left in between. The CDR3 is made up of 12 amino acids. Germline V gives CDR1 MNHEY, CDR2 SVGAGI. The TCR was taken from a woman in her forties or fifties who had recovered from COVID-19. Sequencing was done on a sample of peripheral blood. The chain has TRBV6-5 and TRBJ2-7, with D possibly TRBD2 on 5 matching bases. The CDR3 sequence: CASSSLTGEQYF. In DNA form, the CDR3 reads TGTGCCAGCAGTTCGTTGACGGGGGAGCAGTACTTC.